A single sample gave rise to the 13 T cell receptor beta chains below, sequenced in a study of T-cell reconstitution after alpha-beta-depleted transplantation in children. Preparation of the TCRbeta library used unique molecular identifiers. A single record per CDR3 protein comes from TCRdb applying MiXCR to the PCR reads. The top ten clones hold 4% of a sample with about 610,000 distinct CDR3 sequences, about 10% of them seen once. The source was PBMCs from the stem cell graft donor, collected from the stem cell graft. These TCRs come from a human donor who donated a stem cell graft to a child with acute myeloid leukemia.

The rearrangement links TRBV7-3 to TRBJ1-2; 7 bases are shared with TRBD1. V lost 3 bases to trimming and J lost 4 bases; unmatched junction nucleotides: 2. CDR3 length: 13 residues. Looked up from germline, CDR1 is SGHTA and CDR2 is FQGTGA. The DNA for the CDR3 is TGTGCCAGCAGCTTGGACAGGACCTATGGCTACACCTTC. Amino acids: CASSLDRTYGYTF. Full variable domain (remainder filled in from reference TRBV7-3 and TRBJ1-2): GAGVSQTPSNKVTEKGKYVELRCDPISGHTALYWYRQSLGQGPEFLIYFQGTGAADDSGLPNDRFFAVRPEGSVSTLKIQRTERGDSAVYLCASSLDRTYGYTFGSGTRLTVV.

This clonotype was detected only a few times. The V gene is TRBV28, the J gene TRBJ2-1; tentatively, D is TRBD1 (6 bases). The V end lost 4 bases, the J end lost 0 bases, and 10 bases lay between the germline ends. CDR1 MDHEN and CDR2 SYDVKM come from the germline V gene. The CDR3 is 15 residues long. The CDR3 DNA reads TGTGCCAGCAGTTGGGGGCGTAGCTCCTACAATGAGCAGTTCTTC. It is translated as CASSWGRSSYNEQFF.

The chain links TRBV7-9 to TRBJ2-1; 10 bases match TRBD2. The ends lost 0 bases at V and 5 bases at J; junction bases unmatched: 4. Germline values: CDR1 SEHNR, CDR2 FQNEAQ (reference sequence). The CDR3 totals 16 residues. The CDR3 loop is CASSLAQSGRDNEQFF. DNA of the CDR3: TGTGCCAGCAGCTTAGCGCAAAGCGGGAGGGACAATGAGCAGTTCTTC.

The chain couples TRBV20-1 to TRBJ2-1, with 7 bases matching TRBD1. The germline CDR1 and CDR2 sequences are DFQATT and SNEGSKA (reference sequence). CDR3 length: 14 amino acids. Trimming at V came to 1 base and at J to 4 bases, leaving 4 bases not matched to a gene. CDR3 DNA sequence: TGCAGTGCTAGAGCGGGCAGGGGGTACAATGAGCAGTTCTTC. It is translated as CSARAGRGYNEQFF.

Many counts were recorded for this clonotype. J is TRBJ2-7 and V is TRBV7-2; 10 bases are a match to TRBD2. Germline-derived CDR1 and CDR2 are SGHTA and FQGNSA. CDR3 length: 16 amino acids. V was clipped by 3 bases and J by 6 bases; unmatched bases: 11. Here the CDR3 DNA reads TGTGCCAGCAGCTTCGGGACTAGCGCCCTCCCTACCGAGCAGTACTTC. Translation gives CASSFGTSALPTEQYF.

Comment on this clonotype: The CDR3 ends on some other residue instead of the conserved phenylalanine or tryptophan, so this is likely a read error. The chain links TRBV12-3 or TRBV12-4 to TRBJ2-6; no clear D gene. Trimming shortened V by 5 bases and J by 0 bases, and 5 bases separated the two germline ends. This CDR3 is built from 14 residues. CDR3 in DNA: TGTGCCAGCAGTACGTTCTCTGGGGCCAACGTCCTGACTTTA. Amino acid sequence: CASSTFSGANVLTL.

Comment on this clonotype: It is likely a read error, because the conserved phenylalanine at the end of the CDR3 is missing. CDR3 amino acids: CASSRTYEQYL. Written as DNA, the CDR3 is TGTGCCAGCAGCCGAACCTACGAGCAGTACTTG. The chain couples TRBV7-2 to TRBJ2-7; D gene uncertain. The length of the CDR3 is 11 residues. Trimming took off 5 bases at V and 2 bases at J, with 4 bases between the two ends. CDR1 and CDR2 from the germline V gene are SGHTA and FQGNSA.

This clonotype was counted ten times or more. V usage is TRBV12-3 or TRBV12-4 and J usage is TRBJ2-1, with 14 bases matching TRBD2. The length of the CDR3 is 15 residues. V gave up 5 bases and J gave up 7 bases; unmatched junction bases: 4. CDR3 nucleotides: TGTGCCAGCAGTCTCCGACTAGCGGGGGGGAATGAGCAGTTCTTC. It codes for CASSLRLAGGNEQFF.

V and J are TRBV20-1 and TRBJ2-3; the D gene is possibly TRBD1 (7 bases). Germline assignment: CDR1 DFQATT and CDR2 SNEGSKA (reference sequence). The CDR3 totals 17 residues. V lost 2 bases and J lost 1, with 19 bases in between. DNA for the CDR3: TGCAGTGCTAGACCGCAGGGGGGAGGAGTAGGCACAGATACGCAGTATTTT. Its protein product is CSARPQGGGVGTDTQYF.

This clonotype was picked up a small number of times. The V and J genes are TRBV15 and TRBJ1-2; the D gene is possibly TRBD1 (5 bases). CDR1 and CDR2 (germline): LNHNV, YYDKDF (reference sequence). Deletions cut 0 bases from V and 0 bases from J, with 8 bases between. This CDR3 spans 15 amino acids. CDR3 loop: CATSRDGAANYGYTF. The CDR3 DNA is TGTGCCACCAGCAGAGATGGGGCAGCTAACTATGGCTACACCTTC.

This clonotype was counted only a few times. V usage is TRBV7-9 and J usage is TRBJ2-5, with 7 bases fitting TRBD2. Losses at the gene ends were 3 bases for V and 4 bases for J; bases not matched to a gene: 5. The CDR3 covers 14 residues. Germline-derived CDR1 and CDR2 are SEHNR and FQNEAQ (reference sequence). The CDR3 DNA reads as TGTGCCAGCAGCTTCAGAGCGGGGCTAGAGACCCAGTACTTC. Its translation: CASSFRAGLETQYF.

This clonotype was detected only once. The J gene is TRBJ2-7, the V gene TRBV7-9, with TRBD2 identical over 7 bases. CDR1 is SEHNR, CDR2 FQNEAQ, per germline (reference sequence). Unmatched junction bases numbered 6, after V lost 8 bases and J lost 5 bases. The CDR3 runs 12 residues. The CDR3 sequence is CASGTTGHEQYF. The CDR3 DNA reads TGTGCCAGCGGGACTACGGGTCACGAGCAGTACTTC.

There are many counts of this clonotype. The chain employs TRBV11-2 and TRBJ2-1; TRBD1 aligns across 12 bases. Germline V gene lookup returns CDR1 SGHAT and CDR2 FQNNGV. With V trimmed by 1 base and J by 8 bases, 6 bases remained unmatched. The CDR3 runs to 16 residues. In DNA form, the CDR3 reads TGTGCCAGCAGCTTAGGGGGGACAGGGGGCGGTCATGAGCAGTTCTTC. It yields the protein CASSLGGTGGGHEQFF.